These T cell receptor beta chains were read from a single sample in a study of shared clonotypes between healthy human individuals. Sequencing was performed with immunoSEQ multiplex PCR; in TCRdb, only in-frame clones are kept and a portion is missing. This table holds about 2.4 million clones, 93% found once. Sequencing was carried out using naive CD4+ T cells from PBMCs. Receptors originate from a man in his late teens or twenties in good health. Some clones in this sample may be carry-over from other donors' samples. Each CDR3 is given with its conserved first and last residue. A D gene is named only where the DNA matches it firmly.

d_gene	v_gene	j_gene	CDR3aa	CDR3nt
TRBD1	TRBV28	TRBJ1-3	CASSSQWGTGGVGNTIYF	TGTGCCAGCAGTTCCCAATGGGGGACAGGGGGCGTTGGAAACACCATATATTTT
NA	TRBV4-3	TRBJ2-5	CASSQDAIRGETQYF	TGCGCCAGCAGCCAAGATGCAATACGCGGAGAGACCCAGTACTTC
TRBD2	TRBV5-1	TRBJ2-1	CASSFTSGRAGGDEQFF	TGCGCCAGCAGCTTCACTAGCGGGAGGGCCGGGGGAGATGAGCAGTTCTTC
TRBD1	TRBV5-4	TRBJ1-2	CASSPGQGDGYTF	TGTGCCAGCAGCCCAGGACAGGGGGATGGCTACACCTTC
NA	TRBV5-1	TRBJ1-3	CASSLLGWGNTIYF	TGCGCCAGCAGCTTGCTTGGTTGGGGAAACACCATATATTTT
TRBD2	TRBV5-1	TRBJ2-5	CASAGGRSQETQYF	TGCGCCAGCGCGGGAGGGCGGTCCCAAGAGACCCAGTACTTC
NA	TRBV2	TRBJ1-5	CASSEGEGTSNQPQHF	TGTGCCAGCAGTGAAGGGGAGGGGACTAGCAATCAGCCCCAGCATTTT
NA	TRBV29-1	TRBJ2-1	CSALGPRGNEQFF	TGCAGCGCACTGGGCCCCCGAGGGAATGAGCAGTTCTTC
NA	TRBV7-9	TRBJ2-1	CASSLAREEQFF	TGTGCCAGCAGCTTAGCGAGGGAGGAGCAGTTCTTC
TRBD2	TRBV7-3	TRBJ2-3	CASSLTGGITDTQYF	TGTGCCAGCAGCTTAACGGGAGGGATCACAGATACGCAGTATTTT
NA	TRBV6-5	TRBJ1-1	CASSRGSLNTEAFF	TGTGCCAGCAGCCGTGGGTCATTGAACACTGAAGCTTTCTTT
TRBD1	TRBV4-1	TRBJ2-2	CASSQDPGGNTGELFF	TGCGCCAGCAGCCAAGATCCAGGGGGAAACACCGGGGAGCTGTTTTTT
NA	TRBV5-1	TRBJ2-7	CASSLDQGLHYEQYF	TGCGCCAGCAGCTTGGATCAGGGGCTCCACTACGAGCAGTACTTC
NA	TRBV6-6	TRBJ1-1	CASYDRPNTEAFF	TGTGCCAGCTATGACAGACCGAACACTGAAGCTTTCTTT
NA	TRBV5-6	TRBJ2-3	CASSLVQLYTDTQYF	TGTGCCAGCAGCTTGGTCCAGCTATACACAGATACGCAGTATTTT